These 28 T cell receptor beta chains share one sample of origin, sequenced in a study of beta chain features in type 1 diabetes. Every isolated RNA sample was fully reverse transcribed, so sequencing captured expressed TCRB transcripts. The table came from immunoSEQ multiplex PCR; TCRdb's copy has only in-frame clones and leaves some out. The sample records about 370,000 clones, roughly 15% being singletons. Sequencing was carried out using naive CD4+ T cells from blood. The origin of the receptors is a woman under 30 in good health.

The J gene is TRBJ1-5, the V gene TRBV19, with D possibly matching TRBD1 (5 bases). This CDR3 contains 15 residues. Germline values: CDR1 LNHDA, CDR2 SQIVND (reference sequence). The germline V and J ends were trimmed by 4 bases and 2 bases, with 12 bases remaining between them. In DNA, the CDR3 is TGTGCCAGTAGTACAAGGGGAAGGGGCAATCAGCCCCAGCATTTT. As protein: CASSTRGRGNQPQHF.

This clone has more than one count but fewer than ten. The genes are TRBV7-2 and TRBJ2-6, with no clear D. The germline V gene encodes CDR1 SGHTA and CDR2 FQGNSA. The ends were cut back, 3 bases at V and 1 base at J, with 4 bases in the middle. The CDR3 covers 14 residues. For the CDR3, the DNA is TGTGCCAGCAGCTTCCCGTCTGGGGCCAACGTCCTGACTTTC. It specifies CASSFPSGANVLTF.

The chain couples TRBV30 to TRBJ1-4, with D unresolved. Trimming stripped 0 bases from V and 4 bases from J, with 12 bases between. This CDR3 contains 15 residues. The germline CDR1 and CDR2 sequences are GTSNPN and SVGIG (reference sequence). CDR3: CAWSVGQVHNEKLFF. DNA of the CDR3: TGTGCCTGGAGTGTTGGGCAGGTCCATAATGAAAAACTGTTTTTT.

The chain uses TRBV9 and TRBJ2-5, with TRBD1 matching 8 bases. This CDR3 comprises 14 residues. CDR1 is SGDLS, CDR2 YYNGEE, per germline. Unmatched junction bases numbered 3, after V lost 2 bases and J lost 3 bases. CDR3 nucleotide sequence: TGTGCCAGCAGCGTGCAGGGGGCAGAAGAGACCCAGTACTTC. Translation: CASSVQGAEETQYF.

This clone was observed a few times. The J gene is TRBJ2-1, the V gene TRBV6-6; D call uncertain. Trimming pared 5 bases from V and 4 bases from J, leaving 3 bases between. The CDR3 extends over 11 amino acids. Per the germline V gene, CDR1 is MNHNY and CDR2 is SVGAGI (reference sequence). The CDR3 sequence is CASSPYNEQFF. For the CDR3, the DNA is TGTGCCAGCAGTCCATACAATGAGCAGTTCTTC.

J is TRBJ2-7 and V is TRBV30; 8 bases align to TRBD2. Germline V CDR1 and CDR2: GTSNPN, SVGIG (reference sequence). There are 12 residues in the CDR3. Trimming took 4 bases from V and 4 from J; bases not matched to a gene: 3. CDR3 in DNA: TGTGCCTGGACGGCTAGCGGGTACGAGCAGTACTTC. It yields the protein CAWTASGYEQYF.

This sequence joins TRBV7-2 and TRBJ2-7; 11 nucleotides agree with TRBD1. V dropped 6 bases and J dropped 8; count of bases not matched to a gene: 12. The CDR3 loop spans 15 amino acids. CDR1 SGHTA and CDR2 FQGNSA come from the germline V gene. CDR3 DNA sequence: TGTGCCAGCAGAACCCCGGGACAGGGGGTCGGCAAGCAGTACTTC. It translates to CASRTPGQGVGKQYF.

The V and J genes are TRBV14 and TRBJ2-1; 7 nucleotides align to TRBD2. With V trimmed by 6 bases and J by 6 bases, 11 bases remained unmatched. The CDR3 loop spans 15 amino acids. CDR1 and CDR2 (germline): SGHDN, FVKESK. In DNA, the CDR3 is TGTGCCAGCAGTCGGGACTACTTCGTGGGCAATGAGCAGTTCTTC. This codes for CASSRDYFVGNEQFF.

This clone has a handful of counts. The V call is TRBV18, the J call TRBJ2-7; TRBD1 aligns across 7 bases. CDR3 size: 13 residues. The V segment lost 6 bases and the J segment 6 bases; nucleotides outside the gene matches: 8. Germline lookup yields CDR1 KGHSH and CDR2 LQKENI. The CDR3 sequence: CASSPDRSVEQYF. The DNA of the CDR3 is TGTGCCAGCTCCCCGGACAGGTCCGTCGAGCAGTACTTC.

A few counts support this clone. The rearrangement joins TRBV5-1 to TRBJ2-7, with 10 bases that match TRBD2. There are 15 residues in the CDR3. Germline V gene data show CDR1 as SGHRS and CDR2 as YFSETQ. The trim removed 4 bases at V and 4 bases at J, leaving 8 bases unmatched. CDR3 region: CASSIRLAGEYEQYF. CDR3 coding DNA: TGCGCCAGCAGCATTCGACTAGCGGGCGAGTACGAGCAGTACTTC.

This clone appeared a few times. The junction shows a germline mismatch at one end, possibly a read error. The rearrangement links TRBV28 to TRBJ2-6; 9 bases map to TRBD2. The germline V gene has CDR1 MDHEN and CDR2 SYDVKM. There are 17 residues in the CDR3. The CDR3 DNA reads TGTGCCAGCAGTTCGACTAGCGGACGATCTGGGTCCAACGTCCTGACTTTC. Translation: CASSSTSGRSGSNVLTF.

The V gene is TRBV7-9, the J gene TRBJ1-4; D ambiguous. Germline assignment: CDR1 SEHNR and CDR2 FQNEAQ (reference sequence). CDR3 size: 16 residues. V was cut by 3 bases and J by 0 bases, with 11 bases left in between. CDR3 sequence: CASSFGLAATNEKLFF. In nucleotides, the CDR3 is TGTGCCAGCAGCTTCGGGTTAGCGGCAACTAATGAAAAACTGTTTTTT.

This clone showed up just a few times. CDR3 nucleotides: TGTGCCAGCAGCCCACTAGCGGGAGGGCCCAATGAGCAGTTCTTC. It specifies CASSPLAGGPNEQFF. The chain employs TRBV7-7 and TRBJ2-1; the match to TRBD2 covers 13 bases. J lost 6 bases, V lost 5 bases, and 4 bases had no gene match. The CDR3 is made up of 15 amino acids. Germline CDR1 reads SSHAT; CDR2 reads FNYEAQ (reference sequence).

A few counts support this clone. This chain joins TRBV5-4 and TRBJ2-1, with TRBD2 matching 11 bases. CDR3 size: 15 residues. The germline gives CDR1 SGHNT, CDR2 YYREEE (reference sequence). The V and J ends lost 0 bases and 5 bases, in that order; junction bases with no gene match: 1. The chain's CDR3 is CASSLGLAGNNEQFF. In DNA, the CDR3 is TGTGCCAGCAGCTTGGGACTAGCGGGGAACAATGAGCAGTTCTTC.

This rearrangement joins TRBV6-5 to TRBJ2-7; TRBD1 matches at 10 bases. Germline V gene sequence: CDR1 MNHEY, CDR2 SVGAGI. V trimming: 4 bases; J trimming: 6 bases; junction bases outside the gene matches: 6. CDR3 length: 14 residues. CDR3 in amino acids: CASSFDRGQSEQYF. The CDR3 DNA is TGTGCCAGCAGTTTTGACAGGGGGCAGAGCGAGCAGTACTTC.

This clone occurred a few times. The chain employs TRBV15 and TRBJ2-6, with D possibly matching TRBD2 (5 bases). The CDR3 is 17 amino acids. The V end was cut by 9 bases, the J end by 4 bases, with 22 bases between. Germline V lookup: CDR1 LNHNV, CDR2 YYDKDF (reference sequence). The chain's CDR3 is CATVVPGKVPGANVLTF. The DNA for the CDR3 is TGTGCCACGGTCGTACCGGGAAAAGTTCCCGGGGCCAACGTCCTGACTTTC.

This clone has only a few counts. The rearrangement joins TRBV11-1 to TRBJ2-1; the match to TRBD2 covers 9 bases. V dropped 3 bases and J dropped 8; count of bases not matched to a gene: 5. There are 14 residues in the CDR3. Looked up from germline, CDR1 is SGHAT and CDR2 is FQDESV (reference sequence). In DNA form, the CDR3 reads TGTGCCAGCAGCTTGCGGGAGGGCCCCTATGAGCAGTTCTTC. It encodes CASSLREGPYEQFF.

The chain links TRBV4-2 to TRBJ2-1; D possibly corresponds to TRBD1 (6 bases). V was trimmed by 3 bases and J by 8 bases, leaving 20 bases between them. The CDR3 sequence is 16 residues long. Germline-derived CDR1 and CDR2 are LGHNA and YNFKEQ. The CDR3 DNA follows: TGTGCCAGCAGCCAGGGCCTGGACAGACAACAGTATGAGCAGTTCTTC. As protein: CASSQGLDRQQYEQFF.

The chain joins TRBV2 to TRBJ2-7; tentatively, D is TRBD2 (6 bases). Germline CDR1 SNHLY, CDR2 FYNNEI. The CDR3 extends over 14 amino acids. V was trimmed by 4 bases and J by 6 bases, leaving 16 bases between them. The CDR3 reads CASSVRETAAEQYF. In nucleotides, the CDR3 is TGTGCCAGCAGTGTTCGGGAGACTGCGGCCGAGCAGTACTTC.

There are a few counts of this clone. The chain recombines TRBV10-1 with TRBJ2-1, with TRBD1 matching 11 bases. This CDR3 spans 16 amino acids. Germline CDR1 reads WNHNN; CDR2 reads SYGVQD (reference sequence). With 8 bases clipped from V and 6 bases from J, the junction kept 12 bases outside the gene matches. The CDR3 region is CASSGWSGTGGNEQFF. DNA of the CDR3: TGCGCCAGCTCCGGCTGGTCTGGGACAGGGGGCAATGAGCAGTTCTTC.

About this clone: This same CDR3 is encoded by further DNA sequences in the sample. The chain couples TRBV7-2 to TRBJ2-7, with TRBD1 identical over 8 bases. CDR1 and CDR2 (germline): SGHTA, FQGNSA. CDR3 length: 14 amino acids. J gave up 3 bases and V 5 bases, and 6 bases lay outside the gene matches. The CDR3 spells CASSLGQGYYEQYF. As DNA, the CDR3 is TGTGCCAGCAGCCTAGGACAGGGATACTACGAGCAGTACTTC.

This clone was recorded a few times. V usage is TRBV29-1 and J usage is TRBJ2-7; 7 nucleotides agree with TRBD1. The CDR3 has 15 amino acids. Germline V CDR1 and CDR2: SQVTM, ANQGSEA. The J segment lost 2 bases and the V segment lost 3 bases, leaving 10 bases of the junction unmatched. CDR3 loop: CSVDLPGQPPYEQYF. CDR3 sequence (DNA): TGCAGCGTTGACCTCCCGGGACAGCCTCCCTACGAGCAGTACTTC.

A few counts support this clone. The CDR3, as DNA: TGCGCCAGCAGCCGTGACAGCGGGACAGATACGCAGTATTTT. Residues: CASSRDSGTDTQYF. The V and J genes are TRBV5-1 and TRBJ2-3, with a tentative D call TRBD2 (6 bases). Trimming took off 4 bases at V and 3 bases at J, with 12 bases between the two ends. Germline lookup yields CDR1 SGHRS and CDR2 YFSETQ. CDR3 length: 14 amino acids.

The chain is built from TRBV7-8 and TRBJ1-3; TRBD1 agrees at 8 bases. The CDR3 contains 16 residues. The ends lost 4 bases at V and 0 bases at J; junction bases unmatched: 5. CDR1 is SGHVS and CDR2 is FQNEAQ in the germline V gene. The CDR3 bases are TGTGCCAGCAGCTCGCCCGGGACAGGCTCTGGAAACACCATATATTTT. Its protein is CASSSPGTGSGNTIYF.

The chain carries TRBV4-1 and TRBJ1-2; no clear D gene. V dropped 4 bases and J dropped 8 bases, with 14 bases sitting between them. Per germline, CDR1 MGHRA and CDR2 YSYEKL. The CDR3 sequence is 13 residues long. The DNA of the CDR3 is TGCGCCAGCAGCCGACGGGATGGTGACGGCTACACCTTC. Translating gives CASSRRDGDGYTF.

The rearrangement links TRBV28 to TRBJ2-5; 9 bases are a match to TRBD2. The J segment lost 2 bases and the V segment lost 5 bases, leaving 9 bases of the junction unmatched. The CDR3 loop spans 16 amino acids. Germline V lookup: CDR1 MDHEN, CDR2 SYDVKM. The CDR3 sequence is CASSPLSGRLQETQYF. The CDR3 bases are TGTGCCAGCAGTCCTCTGAGCGGGAGGCTACAAGAGACCCAGTACTTC.

This clone was detected only a few times. The V gene is TRBV18, the J gene TRBJ2-1, with D perhaps TRBD1 (6 bases). The CDR3 loop spans 14 amino acids. The germline V and J ends were trimmed by 6 bases and 6 bases, with 15 bases remaining between them. Germline lookup yields CDR1 KGHSH and CDR2 LQKENI. The CDR3 DNA is TGTGCCAGCTCGCCGGGACAAAGGGGCAATGAGCAGTTCTTC. Encoded protein: CASSPGQRGNEQFF.

The V call is TRBV27, the J call TRBJ2-7; 13 bases fit TRBD2. CDR1 and CDR2 from the germline V gene are MNHEY and SMNVEV (reference sequence). CDR3 length: 13 amino acids. The trim removed 7 bases at V and 6 bases at J, leaving 3 bases unmatched. Written as DNA, the CDR3 is TGTGCCAGCAAGTGGACTAGCGGGAGCGAGCAGTACTTC. Translating it yields CASKWTSGSEQYF.